Listed here are 14 T cell receptor beta chains from one sample, sequenced in a study of vaccination and CD4 T cells after COVID-19. Their antigen targets remain unknown. At the Johns Hopkins FTIC core, DNA taken from cultured CD4+ T cells was sequenced by way of the Oncomine TCR Beta short-read assay. TCRdb fed the PCR reads into MiXCR, producing one record per CDR3 protein. Here the sample spans some 16,000 distinct CDR3 sequences, around 53% being singletons. Regarding treatment: roughly 10-day PBMC culture with coronavirus spike peptide pools or control peptides (ViraFEST assay). The specimen sequenced was CD4+ T cells from blood, cultured in vitro. The receptors stem from a human donor who had recovered from COVID-19.

The V gene is TRBV28, the J gene TRBJ2-2; D remains ambiguous. Germline lookup yields CDR1 MDHEN and CDR2 SYDVKM. The CDR3 runs to 14 residues. V dropped 2 bases and J dropped 2 bases, with 6 bases sitting between them. In DNA form, the CDR3 reads TGTGCCAGCAGTTTAGGGTCTAACACCGGGGAGCTGTTTTTT. This sequence encodes CASSLGSNTGELFF.

This clonotype came up a few times. The chain employs TRBV7-9 and TRBJ1-6; the D gene is possibly TRBD1 (5 bases). Germline V gene lookup returns CDR1 SEHNR and CDR2 FQNEAQ (reference sequence). The CDR3 has 15 amino acids. V lost 5 bases and J 10 bases, leaving 18 bases between the germline ends. This chain's CDR3 is CASSPAGRTRSPLHF. DNA for the CDR3: TGTGCCAGCAGCCCGGCGGGACGCACGCGGTCACCCCTCCACTTT.

The rearrangement links TRBV24-1 to TRBJ2-1; 9 bases agree with TRBD2. CDR3 length: 19 amino acids. The germline V gene has CDR1 KGHDR and CDR2 SFDVKD. Trimming removed 3 bases from V and 3 bases from J; junction bases left unmatched: 14. The CDR3 region is CATSDQTGSTTSGYNEQFF. The CDR3 DNA follows: TGTGCCACCAGTGATCAGACAGGGTCCACGACTAGCGGCTACAATGAGCAGTTCTTC.

The table lists this clonotype with a few counts. The V gene is TRBV25-1, the J gene TRBJ1-2; the D gene is possibly TRBD1 (6 bases). The V gene lost 6 bases and the J gene lost 2 bases, with 10 bases spanning the gap. Per the germline V gene, CDR1 is MGHDK and CDR2 is SYGVNS. The CDR3 loop spans 13 amino acids. Here the CDR3 DNA reads TGTGCCAGCAGACAGGGAGGAAACTATGGCTACACCTTC. Translated: CASRQGGNYGYTF.

This clonotype was seen just once. The V gene is TRBV7-6, the J gene TRBJ2-1; TRBD2 agrees at 14 bases. The ends lost 6 bases at V and 15 bases at J; junction bases unmatched: 10. Germline CDR1 reads SGHVS; CDR2 reads FNYEAQ. The CDR3 is made up of 14 amino acids. CDR3 residues: CASSDGTSGRGTFF. CDR3 DNA: TGTGCCAGCAGTGACGGGACTAGCGGGAGAGGGACGTTCTTC. Full variable domain (missing parts from reference TRBV7-6 and TRBJ2-1): GAGVSQSPRYKVTKRGQDVALRCDPISGHVSLYWYRQALGQGPEFLTYFNYEAQQDKSGLPNDRFSAERPEGSISTLTIQRTEQRDSAMYRCASSDGTSGRGTFFGPGTRLTVL.

This chain links TRBV11-2 with TRBJ2-3; tentative D call: TRBD2 (6 bases). There are 16 residues in the CDR3. Trimming stripped 1 base from V and 5 bases from J, with 16 bases between. CDR1 is SGHAT, CDR2 FQNNGV, per germline. CDR3 DNA sequence: TGTGCCAGCAGCTTAGGCGCGGGGTGGGCGAAAGATACGCAGTATTTT. Translating it yields CASSLGAGWAKDTQYF.

V usage is TRBV6-5 and J usage is TRBJ2-7, with D possibly matching TRBD1 (6 bases). The CDR3 consists of 17 residues. Germline CDR1 is MNHEY and CDR2 is SVGAGI. V lost 0 bases and J lost 6, with 21 bases in between. DNA of the CDR3: TGTGCCAGCAGTTACTCGAGAGACAGGTATCAGGGGAGCGAGCAGTACTTC. As protein: CASSYSRDRYQGSEQYF.

This clonotype has more than one count but fewer than ten. The J gene is TRBJ2-1, the V gene TRBV30, with D hard to call. With 3 bases removed from V and 9 bases from J, the gap between germline ends came to 9 bases. The germline CDR1 and CDR2 sequences are GTSNPN and SVGIG (reference sequence). This CDR3 region has 11 residues. In DNA, the CDR3 is TGTGCCTGGAGCTCACCCCTTGAGCAGTTCTTC. Protein: CAWSSPLEQFF.

The chain combines TRBV20-1 with TRBJ2-3; D uncertain. The germline CDR1 and CDR2 sequences are DFQATT and SNEGSKA (reference sequence). V was trimmed by 5 bases and J by 4 bases, leaving 19 bases between them. The CDR3 is made up of 15 amino acids. CDR3 protein: CSALTSSGVPDTQYF. DNA for the CDR3: TGCAGTGCTCTTACCTCGAGTGGCGTTCCAGATACGCAGTATTTT.

The chain combines TRBV12-3 or TRBV12-4 with TRBJ2-7, with a possible D match to TRBD1 (5 bases). The V gene lost 2 bases and the J gene lost 4 bases, with 15 bases spanning the gap. The CDR3 consists of 15 residues. The CDR3 coding sequence is TGTGCCAGCAGTTTACGTGACAGCCAAATATACGAGCAGTACTTC. It is translated as CASSLRDSQIYEQYF.

The chain recombines TRBV28 with TRBJ2-7; 7 bases map to TRBD1. Germline lookup yields CDR1 MDHEN and CDR2 SYDVKM. The CDR3 runs 14 residues. The ends lost 6 bases at V and 7 bases at J; junction bases unmatched: 12. CDR3 nucleotide sequence: TGTGCCAGCAGAAATCGGGACAGTGCCGAGGAGCAGTACTTC. Translated, it gives CASRNRDSAEEQYF.

The rearrangement uses TRBV5-4 and TRBJ2-5; tentatively, D is TRBD1 (6 bases). Trimming stripped 4 bases from V and 2 bases from J, with 12 bases between. Germline loops: CDR1 SGHNT, CDR2 YYREEE (reference sequence). The CDR3 is 14 residues long. The CDR3 loop reads CASSPGVVQETQYF. The CDR3 DNA sequence: TGTGCCAGCAGCCCAGGGGTGGTACAAGAGACCCAGTACTTC. The entire variable domain, with the rest obtained from reference TRBV5-4 and TRBJ2-5, is as follows: ETGVTQSPTHLIKTRGQQVTLRCSSQSGHNTVSWYQQALGQGPQFIFQYYREEENGRGNFPPRFSGLQFPNYSSELNVNALELDDSALYLCASSPGVVQETQYFGPGTRLLVL.

The V gene is TRBV29-1, the J gene TRBJ2-1, with 9 nucleotides matching TRBD1. The trim removed 7 bases at V and 9 bases at J, leaving 16 bases unmatched. Germline V lookup: CDR1 SQVTM, CDR2 ANQGSEA. This CDR3 region has 15 residues. The CDR3 sequence: CSAGGTGNRGSEQFF. DNA for the CDR3: TGCAGCGCCGGGGGGACAGGGAACCGGGGGAGTGAGCAGTTCTTC.

The CDR3 coding sequence is TGTGCCAGCAGTTTAAATCGGGGGGCCGAGCAGTACTTC. This translates into CASSLNRGAEQYF. The chain has TRBV27 and TRBJ2-7; possibly TRBD2 for D (7 bases). Trimming took 2 bases from V and 6 from J, leaving 11 bases between them. Germline CDR1 reads MNHEY; CDR2 reads SMNVEV (reference sequence). The CDR3 consists of 13 residues.